The text below deals with one T cell receptor beta chain. This record belongs to a study of T cell changes during pregnancy in multiple sclerosis. Germline CDR1 SGDLS, CDR2 YYNGEE. The CDR3 totals 16 residues. Trimming removed 0 bases from V and 0 bases from J, with 12 bases in between. The method was immunoSEQ multiplex PCR; TCRdb's version includes in-frame clones alone and lacks a portion of them. This table has 67,000 or so clones, around 92% appearing once. The genes are TRBV9 and TRBJ1-2; weak D call: TRBD1 (6 bases). The specimen was CD8+ T cells from peripheral blood mononuclear cells, collected in the third trimester of pregnancy. The origin of this receptor is a female donor in good health, enrolled as a control in a pregnancy study. CDR3: CASSVDPDSPNYGYTF. CDR3 DNA sequence: TGTGCCAGCAGCGTAGACCCGGACAGTCCTAACTATGGCTACACCTTC.